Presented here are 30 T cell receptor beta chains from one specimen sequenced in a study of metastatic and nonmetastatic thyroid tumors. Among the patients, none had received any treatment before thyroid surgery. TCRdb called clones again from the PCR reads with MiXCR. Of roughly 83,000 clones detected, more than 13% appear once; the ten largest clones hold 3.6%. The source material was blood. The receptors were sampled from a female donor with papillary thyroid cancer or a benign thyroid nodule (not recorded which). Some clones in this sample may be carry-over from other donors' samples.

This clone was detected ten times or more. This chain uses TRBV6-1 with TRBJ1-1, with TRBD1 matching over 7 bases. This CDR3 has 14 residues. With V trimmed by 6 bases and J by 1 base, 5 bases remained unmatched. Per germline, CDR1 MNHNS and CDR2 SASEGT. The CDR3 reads CASRRDSWNTEAFF. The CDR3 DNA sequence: TGTGCCAGCAGGAGGGACAGTTGGAACACTGAAGCTTTCTTT.

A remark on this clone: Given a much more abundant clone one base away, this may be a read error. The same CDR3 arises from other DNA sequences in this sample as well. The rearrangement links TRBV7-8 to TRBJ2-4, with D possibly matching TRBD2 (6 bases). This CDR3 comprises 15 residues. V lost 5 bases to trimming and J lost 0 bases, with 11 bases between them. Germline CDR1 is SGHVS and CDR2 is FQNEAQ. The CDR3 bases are TGTGCCAGCAGCCCAGCGGGTGAAGCCAAAAACATTCAGTACTTC. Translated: CASSPAGEAKNIQYF.

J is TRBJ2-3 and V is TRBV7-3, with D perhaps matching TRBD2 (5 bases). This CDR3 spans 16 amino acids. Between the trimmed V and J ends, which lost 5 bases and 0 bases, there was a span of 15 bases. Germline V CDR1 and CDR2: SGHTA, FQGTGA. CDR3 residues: CASSTTGSPSTDTQYF. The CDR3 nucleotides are TGTGCCAGCAGCACTACTGGGAGCCCTAGCACAGATACGCAGTATTTT.

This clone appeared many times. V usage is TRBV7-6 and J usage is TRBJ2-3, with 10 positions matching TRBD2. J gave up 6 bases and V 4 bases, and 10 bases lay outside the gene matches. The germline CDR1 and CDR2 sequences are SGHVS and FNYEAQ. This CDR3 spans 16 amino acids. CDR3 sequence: CASSSRGRLAGDTQYF. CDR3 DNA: TGTGCCAGCAGCTCCCGGGGGCGACTAGCGGGTGATACGCAGTATTTT.

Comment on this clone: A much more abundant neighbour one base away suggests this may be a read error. The CDR3 loop reads CSARSTPGTDTQYF. DNA of the CDR3: TGCAGTGCTAGGTCGACACCCGGCACAGATACGCAGTATTTT. This rearrangement joins TRBV20-1 to TRBJ2-3; D gene unclear. CDR1 DFQATT and CDR2 SNEGSKA come from the germline V gene (reference sequence). The CDR3 contains 14 residues. V dropped 3 bases and J dropped 1 base, with 11 bases sitting between them.

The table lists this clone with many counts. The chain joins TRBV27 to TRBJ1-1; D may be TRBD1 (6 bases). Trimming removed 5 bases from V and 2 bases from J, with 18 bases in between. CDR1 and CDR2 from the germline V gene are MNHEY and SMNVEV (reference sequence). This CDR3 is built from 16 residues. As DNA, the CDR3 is TGTGCCAGCAGTCCGATACTGACCAGGGGTAACACTGAAGCTTTCTTT. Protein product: CASSPILTRGNTEAFF.

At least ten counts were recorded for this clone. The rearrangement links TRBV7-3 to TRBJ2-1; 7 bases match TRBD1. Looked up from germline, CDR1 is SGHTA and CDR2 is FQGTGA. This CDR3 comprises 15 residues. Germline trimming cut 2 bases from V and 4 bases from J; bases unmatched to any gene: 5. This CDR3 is CASSLYGQAYNEQFF. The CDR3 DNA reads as TGTGCCAGCAGCTTATATGGACAGGCTTACAATGAGCAGTTCTTC.

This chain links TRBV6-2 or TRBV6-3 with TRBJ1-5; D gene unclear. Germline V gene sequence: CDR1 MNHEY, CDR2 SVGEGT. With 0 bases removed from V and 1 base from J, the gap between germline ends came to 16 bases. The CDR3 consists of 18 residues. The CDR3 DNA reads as TGTGCCAGCAGTTACTCGAAAGGGCTTATACGCAGCAATCAGCCCCAGCATTTT. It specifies CASSYSKGLIRSNQPQHF.

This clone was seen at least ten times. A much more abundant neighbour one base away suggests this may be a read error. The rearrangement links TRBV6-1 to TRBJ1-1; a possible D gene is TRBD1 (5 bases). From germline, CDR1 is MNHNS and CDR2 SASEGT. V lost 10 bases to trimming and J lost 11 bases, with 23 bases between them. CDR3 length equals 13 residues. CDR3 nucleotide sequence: TGTGCCACCGGACATTCAGGGTGTCTGGCGGCTTTCTTT. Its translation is CATGHSGCLAAFF.

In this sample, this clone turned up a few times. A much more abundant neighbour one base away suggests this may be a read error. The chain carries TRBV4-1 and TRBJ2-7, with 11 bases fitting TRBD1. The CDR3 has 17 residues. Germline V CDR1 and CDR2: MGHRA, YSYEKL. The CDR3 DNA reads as TGCTCCAGCAGCCGCAAAGACGGGACAGGGGGGACCTACGAGCAGTACTTC. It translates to CSSSRKDGTGGTYEQYF.

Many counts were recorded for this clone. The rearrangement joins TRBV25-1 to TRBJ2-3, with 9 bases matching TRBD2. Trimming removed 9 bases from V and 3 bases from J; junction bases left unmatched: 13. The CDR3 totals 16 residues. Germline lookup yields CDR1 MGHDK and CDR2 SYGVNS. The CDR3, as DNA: TGTGCCAGACAAGAGCGGGGGGAGGTGTATACAGATACGCAGTATTTT. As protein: CARQERGEVYTDTQYF.

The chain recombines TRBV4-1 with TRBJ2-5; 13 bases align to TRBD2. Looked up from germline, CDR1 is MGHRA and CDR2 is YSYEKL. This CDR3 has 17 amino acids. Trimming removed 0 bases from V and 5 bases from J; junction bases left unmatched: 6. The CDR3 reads CASSQERLAGGGETQYF. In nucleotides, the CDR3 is TGCGCCAGCAGCCAAGAGCGACTAGCGGGGGGCGGGGAGACCCAGTACTTC.

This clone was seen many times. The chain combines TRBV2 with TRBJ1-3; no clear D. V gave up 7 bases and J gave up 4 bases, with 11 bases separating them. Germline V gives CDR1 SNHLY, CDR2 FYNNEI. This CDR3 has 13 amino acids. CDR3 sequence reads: CASTGFSGNTIYF. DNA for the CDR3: TGTGCCAGCACGGGGTTCTCCGGAAACACCATATATTTT. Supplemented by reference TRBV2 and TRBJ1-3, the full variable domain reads EPEVTQTPSHQVTQMGQEVILRCVPISNHLYFYWYRQILGQKVEFLVSFYNNEISEKSEIFDDQFSVERPDGSNFTLKIRSTKLEDSAMYFCASTGFSGNTIYFGEGSWLTVV.

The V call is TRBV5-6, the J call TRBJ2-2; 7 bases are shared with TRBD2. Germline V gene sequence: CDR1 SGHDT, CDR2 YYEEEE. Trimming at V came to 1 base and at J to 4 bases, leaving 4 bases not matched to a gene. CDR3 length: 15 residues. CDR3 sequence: CASSLFLAATGELFF. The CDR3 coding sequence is TGTGCCAGCAGCTTGTTTCTAGCGGCCACCGGGGAGCTGTTTTTT.

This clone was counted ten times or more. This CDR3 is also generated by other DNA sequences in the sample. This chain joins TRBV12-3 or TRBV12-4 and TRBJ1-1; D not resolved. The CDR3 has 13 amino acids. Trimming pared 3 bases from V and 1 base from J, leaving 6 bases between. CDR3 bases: TGTGCCAGCAGTTTCAACGGGAACACTGAAGCTTTCTTT. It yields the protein CASSFNGNTEAFF.

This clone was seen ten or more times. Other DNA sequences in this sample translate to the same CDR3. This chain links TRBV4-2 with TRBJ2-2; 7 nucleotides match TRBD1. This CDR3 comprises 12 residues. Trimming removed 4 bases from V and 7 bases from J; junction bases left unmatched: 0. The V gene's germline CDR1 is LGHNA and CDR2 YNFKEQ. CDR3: CASSPGGGELFF. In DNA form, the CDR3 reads TGTGCCAGCAGCCCAGGGGGCGGGGAGCTGTTTTTT.

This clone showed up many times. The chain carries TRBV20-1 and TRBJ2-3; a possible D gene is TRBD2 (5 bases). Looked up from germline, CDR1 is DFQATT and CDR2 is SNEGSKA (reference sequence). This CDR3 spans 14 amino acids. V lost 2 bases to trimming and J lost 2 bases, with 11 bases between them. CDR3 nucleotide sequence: TGCAGTGCTAGATTACCTAGCCTCACAGATACGCAGTATTTT. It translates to CSARLPSLTDTQYF.

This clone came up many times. The CDR3 region has the DNA TGTGCCAGCAGCTCCGACATCTTCACAGATACGCAGTATTTT. Amino acids: CASSSDIFTDTQYF. V usage is TRBV7-3 and J usage is TRBJ2-3, with D unclear. V was pared by 4 bases and J by 2 bases, with 10 bases between. CDR3 length: 14 residues. The germline V gene encodes CDR1 SGHTA and CDR2 FQGTGA.

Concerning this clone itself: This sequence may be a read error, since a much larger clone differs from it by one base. In DNA, the CDR3 is TGTGCCAGCCAAAAGACGTCTAGCGGGGTGAGTGAGCAGTTCTTC. Its translation: CASQKTSSGVSEQFF. The V call is TRBV19, the J call TRBJ2-1, with 9 bases aligning to TRBD2. Per germline, CDR1 LNHDA and CDR2 SQIVND (reference sequence). J gave up 9 bases and V 9 bases, and 15 bases lay outside the gene matches. The CDR3 is made up of 15 amino acids.

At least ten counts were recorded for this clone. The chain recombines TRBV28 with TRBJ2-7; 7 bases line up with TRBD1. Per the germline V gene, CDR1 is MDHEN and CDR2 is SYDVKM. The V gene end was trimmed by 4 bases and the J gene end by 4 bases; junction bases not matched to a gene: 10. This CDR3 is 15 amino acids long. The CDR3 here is CASSSRRDSVYEQYF. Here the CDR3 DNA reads TGTGCCAGCAGTTCTCGCCGGGACAGTGTTTACGAGCAGTACTTC.

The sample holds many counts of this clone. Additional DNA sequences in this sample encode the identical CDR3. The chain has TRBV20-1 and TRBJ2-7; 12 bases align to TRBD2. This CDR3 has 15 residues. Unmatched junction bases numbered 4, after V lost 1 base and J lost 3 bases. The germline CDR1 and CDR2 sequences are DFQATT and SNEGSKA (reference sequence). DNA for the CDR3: TGCAGTGCTAGAGGGACTAGCGGGGACCTCTACGAGCAGTACTTC. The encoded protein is CSARGTSGDLYEQYF.

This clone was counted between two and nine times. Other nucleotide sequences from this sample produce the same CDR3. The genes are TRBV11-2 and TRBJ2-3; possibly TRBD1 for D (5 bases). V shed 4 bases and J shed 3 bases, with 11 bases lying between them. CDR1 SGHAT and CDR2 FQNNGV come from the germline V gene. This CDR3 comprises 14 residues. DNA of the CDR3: TGTGCCAGCAGCTCCCACCCAGGGACAGATACGCAGTATTTT. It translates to CASSSHPGTDTQYF.

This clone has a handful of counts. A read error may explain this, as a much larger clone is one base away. The CDR3 loop reads CASSLYPRGYEQYF. The CDR3 nucleotides read TGTGCCAGCAGCTTGTATCCCAGAGGGTACGAGCAGTACTTC. The chain links TRBV5-6 to TRBJ2-7; D is perhaps TRBD2 (5 bases). V lost 1 base and J lost 4, with 12 bases in between. Germline CDR1 SGHDT, CDR2 YYEEEE. This CDR3 is built from 14 residues. The variable domain in full, completed from reference TRBV5-6 and TRBJ2-7, reads DAGVTQSPTHLIKTRGQQVTLRCSPKSGHDTVSWYQQALGQGPQFIFQYYEEEERQRGNFPDRFSGHQFPNYSSELNVNALLLGDSALYLCASSLYPRGYEQYFGPGTRLTVT.

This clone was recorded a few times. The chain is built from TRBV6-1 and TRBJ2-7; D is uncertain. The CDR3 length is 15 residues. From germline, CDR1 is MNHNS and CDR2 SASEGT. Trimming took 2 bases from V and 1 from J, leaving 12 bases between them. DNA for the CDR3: TGTGCCAGCAGTGAAAGGCTTGGGGTTTCCTACGAGCAGTACTTC. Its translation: CASSERLGVSYEQYF.

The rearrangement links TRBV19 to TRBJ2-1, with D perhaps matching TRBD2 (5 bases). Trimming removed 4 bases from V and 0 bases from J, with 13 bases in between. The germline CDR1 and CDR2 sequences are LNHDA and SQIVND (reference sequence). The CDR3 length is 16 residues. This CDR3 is CASSTGMDRSYNEQFF. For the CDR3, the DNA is TGTGCCAGTAGTACCGGGATGGACCGCTCCTACAATGAGCAGTTCTTC. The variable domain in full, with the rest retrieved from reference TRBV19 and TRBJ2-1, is DGGITQSPKYLFRKEGQNVTLSCEQNLNHDAMYWYRQDPGQGLRLIYYSQIVNDFQKGDIAEGYSVSREKKESFPLTVTSAQKNPTAFYLCASSTGMDRSYNEQFFGPGTRLTVL.

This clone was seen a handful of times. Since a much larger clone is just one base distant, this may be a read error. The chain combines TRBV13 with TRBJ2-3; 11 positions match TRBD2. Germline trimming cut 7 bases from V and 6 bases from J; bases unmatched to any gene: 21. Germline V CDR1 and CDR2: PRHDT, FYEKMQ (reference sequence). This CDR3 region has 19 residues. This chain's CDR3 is CASISFSSTSGRPPDTQYF. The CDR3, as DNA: TGTGCCAGCATCTCCTTTTCTTCCACTAGCGGGAGACCCCCCGATACGCAGTATTTT.

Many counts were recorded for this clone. CDR3 residues: CASSRRDRPYEQYF. The DNA for the CDR3 is TGTGCCAGCAGCCGAAGGGACAGACCCTACGAGCAGTACTTC. The genes are TRBV28 and TRBJ2-7; 7 nucleotides line up with TRBD1. The germline V gene encodes CDR1 MDHEN and CDR2 SYDVKM. V was clipped by 6 bases and J by 2 bases; unmatched bases: 7. CDR3 length equals 14 residues. The whole variable domain, filled in from reference TRBV28 and TRBJ2-7, reads DVKVTQSSRYLVKRTGEKVFLECVQDMDHENMFWYRQDPGLGLRLIYFSYDVKMKEKGDIPEGYSVSREKKERFSLILESASTNQTSMYLCASSRRDRPYEQYFGPGTRLTVT.

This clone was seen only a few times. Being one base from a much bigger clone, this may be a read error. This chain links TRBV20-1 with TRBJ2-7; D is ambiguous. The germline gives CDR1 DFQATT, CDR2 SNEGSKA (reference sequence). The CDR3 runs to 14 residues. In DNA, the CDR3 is TGCGGTGCTAGAGATGCCGTAGGCTCCTACGAGCAGTACTTC. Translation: CGARDAVGSYEQYF.

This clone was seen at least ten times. The DNA for the CDR3 is TGTGCCAGCACCAGACGGCCAGGGGATGGCTATGGCTACACCTTC. This sequence encodes CASTRRPGDGYGYTF. The chain uses TRBV28 and TRBJ1-2; TRBD1 might be the D (6 bases). There are 15 residues in the CDR3. V was cut by 7 bases and J by 4 bases, with 19 bases left in between. The V gene's germline CDR1 is MDHEN and CDR2 SYDVKM.

CDR3 DNA: TGTGCCAGCAACCGTGGACAGAACTACGAGCAGTACTTC. Translation gives CASNRGQNYEQYF. The chain combines TRBV6-2 or TRBV6-3 with TRBJ2-7; D might be TRBD1 (6 bases). Between the trimmed V and J ends, which lost 7 bases and 3 bases, there was a span of 13 bases. The germline V gene has CDR1 MNHEY and CDR2 SVGEGT. The CDR3 has 13 amino acids.